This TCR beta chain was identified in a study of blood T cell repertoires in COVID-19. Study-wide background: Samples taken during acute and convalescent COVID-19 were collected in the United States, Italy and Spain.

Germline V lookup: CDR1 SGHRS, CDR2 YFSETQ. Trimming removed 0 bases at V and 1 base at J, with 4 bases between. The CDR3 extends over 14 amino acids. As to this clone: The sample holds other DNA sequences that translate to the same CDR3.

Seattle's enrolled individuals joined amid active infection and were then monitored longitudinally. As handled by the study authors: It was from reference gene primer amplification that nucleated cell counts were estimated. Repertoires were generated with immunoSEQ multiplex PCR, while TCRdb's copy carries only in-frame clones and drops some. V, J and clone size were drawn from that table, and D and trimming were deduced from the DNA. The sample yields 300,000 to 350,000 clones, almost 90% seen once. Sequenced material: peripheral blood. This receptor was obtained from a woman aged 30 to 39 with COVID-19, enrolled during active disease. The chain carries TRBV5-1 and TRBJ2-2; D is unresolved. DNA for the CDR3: TGCGCCAGCAGCTTGGGACAGAACACCGGGGAGCTGTTTTTT. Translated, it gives CASSLGQNTGELFF. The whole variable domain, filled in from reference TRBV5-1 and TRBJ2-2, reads KAGVTQTPRYLIKTRGQQVTLSCSPISGHRSVSWYQQTPGQGLQFLFEYFSETQRNKGNFPGRFSGRQFSNSRSEMNVSTLELGDSALYLCASSLGQNTGELFFGEGSRLTVL.